Detailed here is one T cell receptor (beta chain). Assay: immunoSEQ multiplex PCR; the TCRdb copy retains only in-frame clones and omits some. The sample holds about 260,000 clones; 80% to 90% are singletons and the top ten take almost 2%. The record originates from a study of blood T cell repertoires in COVID-19. Study as a whole: Nucleic acid was either cDNA or gDNA, and it came from T cells, B-cell-depleted T cells, or PBMCs.

CDR1 and CDR2 from the germline V gene are SGHRS and YFSETQ. V was pared by 0 bases and J by 4 bases, with 13 bases between. The CDR3 totals 16 residues. The sample was peripheral blood. The TCR sequence derives from a man younger than 40 with active or convalescent COVID-19. V is TRBV5-1 and J is TRBJ2-2, with a weak D call TRBD2 (5 bases). The CDR3 DNA reads as TGCGCCAGCAGCTTGGGGGCCGGTGGAGGCACCGGGGAGCTGTTTTTT. Residues: CASSLGAGGGTGELFF.